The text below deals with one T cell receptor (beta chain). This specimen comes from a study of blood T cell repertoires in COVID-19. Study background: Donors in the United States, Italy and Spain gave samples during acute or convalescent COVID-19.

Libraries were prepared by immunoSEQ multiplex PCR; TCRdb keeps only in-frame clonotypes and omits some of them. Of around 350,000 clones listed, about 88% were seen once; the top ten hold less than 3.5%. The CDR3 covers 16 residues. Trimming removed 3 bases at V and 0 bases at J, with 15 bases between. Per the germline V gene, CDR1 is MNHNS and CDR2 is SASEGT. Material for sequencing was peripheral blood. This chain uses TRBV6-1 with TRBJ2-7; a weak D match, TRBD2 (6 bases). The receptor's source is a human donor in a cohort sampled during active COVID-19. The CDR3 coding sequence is TGTGCCAGCAGTGACCGCGGGACTGGTGACTCCTACGAGCAGTACTTC. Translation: CASSDRGTGDSYEQYF.